Presented here are 8 T cell receptor beta chains from one specimen sequenced in a study of control samples from healthy donors and cancer patients. This table comes from immunoSEQ multiplex PCR, and its TCRdb copy is limited to in-frame clones, with some not included. This table holds around 130,000 clones, about nine tenths found once. Sequenced: PBMCs. Receptor source: a man aged 45-60 years with head and neck cancer.

The chain couples TRBV2 to TRBJ2-2, with unresolved D. This CDR3 contains 12 residues. The germline V gene has CDR1 SNHLY and CDR2 FYNNEI. V was trimmed by 8 bases and J by 7 bases, leaving 11 bases between them. CDR3 sequence: CASAPDDGELFF. DNA of the CDR3: TGTGCCAGCGCCCCCGATGACGGGGAGCTGTTTTTT.

The chain uses TRBV24-1 and TRBJ1-5; D is possibly TRBD1 (6 bases). The V gene lost 3 bases and the J gene lost 8 bases, with 19 bases spanning the gap. The length of the CDR3 is 16 residues. Germline V gives CDR1 KGHDR, CDR2 SFDVKD. CDR3 region: CATSDGSGAAGEPQHF. The CDR3 coding sequence is TGTGCCACCAGTGATGGGTCAGGGGCCGCTGGGGAGCCCCAGCATTTT.

The chain has TRBV7-9 and TRBJ1-5, with D maybe TRBD1 (5 bases). The CDR3 is 14 amino acids. V was pared by 4 bases and J by 3 bases, with 10 bases between. From germline, CDR1 is SEHNR and CDR2 FQNEAQ (reference sequence). CDR3 bases: TGTGCCAGCAGCTCATCGGGGGACAATCAGCCCCAGCATTTT. Protein sequence: CASSSSGDNQPQHF.

This chain links TRBV27 with TRBJ1-6, with TRBD1 as a possible D gene (6 bases). The V gene lost 7 bases and the J gene lost 0 bases, with 10 bases spanning the gap. CDR3 length: 15 amino acids. CDR1 and CDR2 (germline): MNHEY, SMNVEV (reference sequence). This CDR3 is CASKNRDSYNSPLHF. The DNA of the CDR3 is TGTGCCAGCAAAAACAGGGACTCCTATAATTCACCCCTCCACTTT.

This clone is a singleton in its sample. The J gene is TRBJ1-1, the V gene TRBV5-8; 9 bases map to TRBD1. The CDR3 has 15 residues. The V and J ends lost 2 bases and 1 base, in that order; junction bases with no gene match: 3. Germline V gene sequence: CDR1 SGHTS, CDR2 YDEGEE. CDR3 residues: CASSFGDRENTEAFF. CDR3 DNA: TGTGCCAGCAGCTTCGGGGACAGGGAGAACACTGAAGCTTTCTTT.

The rearrangement links TRBV4-1 to TRBJ1-2, with 8 bases lining up with TRBD1. From germline, CDR1 is MGHRA and CDR2 YSYEKL. This CDR3 contains 16 residues. With V trimmed by 1 base and J by 2 bases, 6 bases remained unmatched. The CDR3 loop is CASSQGRGQVNYGYTF. The DNA for the CDR3 is TGCGCCAGCAGCCAAGGTCGGGGACAGGTGAACTATGGCTACACCTTC.

The chain joins TRBV5-1 to TRBJ1-1, with D unresolved. The CDR3 runs to 14 residues. Germline V gene data show CDR1 as SGHRS and CDR2 as YFSETQ. Between the trimmed V and J ends, which lost 4 bases and 4 bases, there was a span of 14 bases. The CDR3 loop reads CASSRKYTPTEAFF. The CDR3, as DNA: TGCGCCAGCAGCCGGAAGTATACTCCCACTGAAGCTTTCTTT.

The rearrangement links TRBV7-9 to TRBJ2-7, with 13 nucleotides matching TRBD2. The V segment lost 0 bases and the J segment 3 bases; nucleotides outside the gene matches: 8. This CDR3 is 18 amino acids long. Looked up from germline, CDR1 is SEHNR and CDR2 is FQNEAQ (reference sequence). CDR3 amino acids: CASSLAFGLAGDFYEQYF. DNA of the CDR3: TGTGCCAGCAGCTTAGCTTTTGGACTAGCGGGGGACTTCTACGAGCAGTACTTC.